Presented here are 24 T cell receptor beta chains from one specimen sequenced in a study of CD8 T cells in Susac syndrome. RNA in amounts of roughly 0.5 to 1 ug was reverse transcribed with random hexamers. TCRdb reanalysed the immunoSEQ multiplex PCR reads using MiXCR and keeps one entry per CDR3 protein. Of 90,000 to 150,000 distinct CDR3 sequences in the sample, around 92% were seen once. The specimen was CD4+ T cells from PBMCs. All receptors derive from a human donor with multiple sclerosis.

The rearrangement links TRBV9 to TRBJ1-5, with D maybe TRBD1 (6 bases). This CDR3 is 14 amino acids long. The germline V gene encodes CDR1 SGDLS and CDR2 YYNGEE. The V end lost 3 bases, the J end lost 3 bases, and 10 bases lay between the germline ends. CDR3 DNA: TGTGCCAGCAGCGCACAGGGTCTCAATCAGCCCCAGCATTTT. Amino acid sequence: CASSAQGLNQPQHF.

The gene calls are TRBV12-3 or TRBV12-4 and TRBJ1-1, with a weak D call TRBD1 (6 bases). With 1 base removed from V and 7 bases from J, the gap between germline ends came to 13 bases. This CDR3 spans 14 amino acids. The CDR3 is CASSLVGGRGEAFF. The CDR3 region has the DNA TGTGCCAGCAGTTTAGTGGGGGGGCGAGGTGAAGCTTTCTTT.

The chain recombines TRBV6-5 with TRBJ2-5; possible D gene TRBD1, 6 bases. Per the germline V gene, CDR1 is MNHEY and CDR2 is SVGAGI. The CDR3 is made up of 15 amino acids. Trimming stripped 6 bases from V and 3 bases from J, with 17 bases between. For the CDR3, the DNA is TGTGCCAGCAGAACACCGGGACACGGAAAAGAGACCCAGTACTTC. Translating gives CASRTPGHGKETQYF.

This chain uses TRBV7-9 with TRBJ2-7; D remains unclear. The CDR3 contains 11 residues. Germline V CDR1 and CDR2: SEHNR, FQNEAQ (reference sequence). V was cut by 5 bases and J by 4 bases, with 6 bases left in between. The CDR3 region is CASSLKYEQYF. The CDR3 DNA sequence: TGTGCCAGCAGCCTTAAGTACGAGCAGTACTTC.

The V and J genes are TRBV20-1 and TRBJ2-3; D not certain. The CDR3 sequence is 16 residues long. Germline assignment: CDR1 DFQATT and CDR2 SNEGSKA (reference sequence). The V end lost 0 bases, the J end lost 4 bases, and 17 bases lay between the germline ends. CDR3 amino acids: CSARDAVGLIADTQYF. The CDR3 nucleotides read TGCAGTGCTAGAGATGCAGTAGGGTTAATCGCAGATACGCAGTATTTT.

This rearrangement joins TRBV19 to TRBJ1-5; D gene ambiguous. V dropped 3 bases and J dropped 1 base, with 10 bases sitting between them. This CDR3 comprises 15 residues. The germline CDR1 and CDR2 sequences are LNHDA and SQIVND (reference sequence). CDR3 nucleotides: TGTGCCAGTAGTATTTATAGGCTAAGCAATCAGCCCCAGCATTTT. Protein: CASSIYRLSNQPQHF.

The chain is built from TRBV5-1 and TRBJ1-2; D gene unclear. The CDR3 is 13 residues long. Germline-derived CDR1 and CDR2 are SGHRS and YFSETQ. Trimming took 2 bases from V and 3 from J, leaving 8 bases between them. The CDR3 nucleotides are TGCGCCAGCAGCTTAGACACCGACTATGGCTACACCTTC. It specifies CASSLDTDYGYTF.

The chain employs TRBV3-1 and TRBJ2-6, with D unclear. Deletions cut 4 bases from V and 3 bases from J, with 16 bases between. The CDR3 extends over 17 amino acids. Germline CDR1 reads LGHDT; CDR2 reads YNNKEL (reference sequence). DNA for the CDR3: TGTGCCAGCAGCCCATCCGGAAATGGGATTGGGGCCAACGTCCTGACTTTC. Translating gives CASSPSGNGIGANVLTF.

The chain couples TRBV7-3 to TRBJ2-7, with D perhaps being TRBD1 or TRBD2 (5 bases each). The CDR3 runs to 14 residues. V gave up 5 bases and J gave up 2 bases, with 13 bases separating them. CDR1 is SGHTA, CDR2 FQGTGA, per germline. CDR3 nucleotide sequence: TGTGCCAGCAGCCCCGAGGGGTCTACCTACGAGCAGTACTTC. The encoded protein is CASSPEGSTYEQYF. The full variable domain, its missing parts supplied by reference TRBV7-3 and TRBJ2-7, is GAGVSQTPSNKVTEKGKYVELRCDPISGHTALYWYRQSLGQGPEFLIYFQGTGAADDSGLPNDRFFAVRPEGSVSTLKIQRTERGDSAVYLCASSPEGSTYEQYFGPGTRLTVT.

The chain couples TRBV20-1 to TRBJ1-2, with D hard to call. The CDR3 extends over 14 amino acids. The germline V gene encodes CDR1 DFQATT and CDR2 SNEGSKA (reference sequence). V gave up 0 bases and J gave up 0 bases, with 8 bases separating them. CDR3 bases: TGCAGTGCTAGAGAATTTTCCGCTAACTATGGCTACACCTTC. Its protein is CSAREFSANYGYTF.

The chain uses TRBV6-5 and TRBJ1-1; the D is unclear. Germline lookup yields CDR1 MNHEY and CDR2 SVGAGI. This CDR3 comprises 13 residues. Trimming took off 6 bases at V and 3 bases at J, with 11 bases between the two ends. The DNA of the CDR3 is TGTGCCAGCAGGTCCGGGCCCCACACTGAAGCTTTCTTT. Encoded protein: CASRSGPHTEAFF.

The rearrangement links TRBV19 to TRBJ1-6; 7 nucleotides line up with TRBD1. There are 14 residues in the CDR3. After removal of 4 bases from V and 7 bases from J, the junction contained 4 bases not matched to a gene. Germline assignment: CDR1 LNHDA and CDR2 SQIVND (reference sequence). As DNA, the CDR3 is TGTGCCAGTAGTAACCGGGACAGAAATTCACCCCTCCACTTT. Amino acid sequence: CASSNRDRNSPLHF.

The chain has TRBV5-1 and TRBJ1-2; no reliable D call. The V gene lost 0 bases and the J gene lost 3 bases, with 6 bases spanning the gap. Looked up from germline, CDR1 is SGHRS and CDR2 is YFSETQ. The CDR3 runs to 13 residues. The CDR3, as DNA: TGCGCCAGCAGCTTGGTAACGGACTATGGCTACACCTTC. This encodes CASSLVTDYGYTF.

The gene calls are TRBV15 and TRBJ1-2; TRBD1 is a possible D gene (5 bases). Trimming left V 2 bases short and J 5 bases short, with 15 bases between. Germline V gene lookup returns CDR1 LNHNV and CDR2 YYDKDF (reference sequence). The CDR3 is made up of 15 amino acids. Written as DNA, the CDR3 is TGTGCCACCAGCAGAAAAGACAGTGGAATTTATGGCTACACCTTC. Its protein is CATSRKDSGIYGYTF.

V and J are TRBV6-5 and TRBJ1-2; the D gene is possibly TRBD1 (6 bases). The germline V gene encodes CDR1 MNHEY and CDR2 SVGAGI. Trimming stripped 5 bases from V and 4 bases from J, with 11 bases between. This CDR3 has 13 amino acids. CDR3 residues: CASSRGQIYGYTF. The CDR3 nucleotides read TGTGCCAGCAGTCGAGGACAGATCTATGGCTACACCTTC.

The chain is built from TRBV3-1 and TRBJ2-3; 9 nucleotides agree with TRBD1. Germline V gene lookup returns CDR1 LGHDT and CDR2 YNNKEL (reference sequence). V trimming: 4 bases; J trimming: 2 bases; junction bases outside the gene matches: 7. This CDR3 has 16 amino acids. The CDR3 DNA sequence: TGTGCCAGCAGCCTAGACCGGGACAGGGTCACAGATACGCAGTATTTT. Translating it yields CASSLDRDRVTDTQYF.

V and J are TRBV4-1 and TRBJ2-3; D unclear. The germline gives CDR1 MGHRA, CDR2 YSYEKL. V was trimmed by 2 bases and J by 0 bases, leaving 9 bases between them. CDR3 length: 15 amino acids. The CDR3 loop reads CASSQIGSSTDTQYF. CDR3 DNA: TGCGCCAGCAGCCAAATCGGTAGTAGCACAGATACGCAGTATTTT.

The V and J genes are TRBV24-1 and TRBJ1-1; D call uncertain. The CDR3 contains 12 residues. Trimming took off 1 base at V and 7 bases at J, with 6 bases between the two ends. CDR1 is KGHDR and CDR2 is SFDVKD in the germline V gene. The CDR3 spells CATSDFGREAFF. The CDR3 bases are TGTGCCACCAGTGATTTTGGCCGTGAAGCTTTCTTT.

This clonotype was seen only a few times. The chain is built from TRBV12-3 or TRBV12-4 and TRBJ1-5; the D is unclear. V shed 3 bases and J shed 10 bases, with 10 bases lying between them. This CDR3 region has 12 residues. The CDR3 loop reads CASSLSPLPQHF. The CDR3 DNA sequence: TGTGCCAGCAGTTTGAGCCCCCTTCCCCAGCATTTT.

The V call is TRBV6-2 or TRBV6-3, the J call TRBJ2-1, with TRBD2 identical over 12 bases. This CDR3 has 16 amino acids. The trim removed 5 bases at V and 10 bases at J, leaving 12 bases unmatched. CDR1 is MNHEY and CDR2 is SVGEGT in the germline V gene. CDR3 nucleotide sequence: TGTGCCAGCAGTGACGGACTAGCGGGGAATGGGGAAGAGCAGTTCTTC. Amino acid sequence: CASSDGLAGNGEEQFF.

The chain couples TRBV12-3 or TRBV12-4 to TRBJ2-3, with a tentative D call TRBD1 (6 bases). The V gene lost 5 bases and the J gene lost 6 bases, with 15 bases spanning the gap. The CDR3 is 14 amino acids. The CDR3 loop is CASSLDTGYDTQYF. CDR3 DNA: TGTGCCAGCAGTCTCGACACAGGGTACGATACGCAGTATTTT.

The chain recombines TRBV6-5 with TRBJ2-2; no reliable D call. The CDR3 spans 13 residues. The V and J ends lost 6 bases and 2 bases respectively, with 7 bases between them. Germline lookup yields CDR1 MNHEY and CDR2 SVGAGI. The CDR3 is CASRPDNTGELFF. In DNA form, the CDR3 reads TGTGCCAGCAGGCCTGACAACACCGGGGAGCTGTTTTTT.

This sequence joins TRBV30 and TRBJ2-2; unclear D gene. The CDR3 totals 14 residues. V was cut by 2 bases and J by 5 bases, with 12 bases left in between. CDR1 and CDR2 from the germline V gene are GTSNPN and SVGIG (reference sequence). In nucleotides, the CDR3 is TGTGCCTGGAGTCGCATGGCTTTGACCGGGGAGCTGTTTTTT. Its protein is CAWSRMALTGELFF.

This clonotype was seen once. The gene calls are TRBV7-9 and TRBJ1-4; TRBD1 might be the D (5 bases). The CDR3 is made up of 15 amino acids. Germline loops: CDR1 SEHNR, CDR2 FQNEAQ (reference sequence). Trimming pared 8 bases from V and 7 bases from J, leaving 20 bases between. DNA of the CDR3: TGTGCCAGCGGTACAGTGTTGGGGCAGGGTGAAAAACTGTTTTTT. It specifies CASGTVLGQGEKLFF.